The 17 T cell receptor beta chains reported below all come from one sample, sequenced in a study of T cell repertoires in cytomegalovirus infection. One entry per CDR3 protein results from TCRdb running MiXCR on the reads. This table holds around 550,000 distinct CDR3 sequences, about a quarter found once. Source material: PBMCs. These receptors were collected from a human donor in good health (CMV status not recorded). Some clones in this sample may be carry-over from other donors' samples.

CDR3 sequence: CASSLAGTAGGMGTEAFF. The CDR3 nucleotides read TGTGCCAGCAGCTTGGCCGGGACGGCAGGGGGAATGGGCACTGAAGCTTTCTTT. J is TRBJ1-1 and V is TRBV5-6, with 7 positions matching TRBD1. The trim removed 0 bases at V and 4 bases at J, leaving 15 bases unmatched. Germline V CDR1 and CDR2: SGHDT, YYEEEE. The CDR3 runs 18 residues.

This chain connects TRBV20-1 to TRBJ1-1; D is unresolved. CDR3 length equals 12 residues. V shed 5 bases and J shed 4 bases, with 11 bases lying between them. CDR1 is DFQATT and CDR2 is SNEGSKA in the germline V gene (reference sequence). This CDR3 reads CSARQSGTEAFF. The CDR3 DNA reads TGCAGTGCTCGCCAAAGCGGCACTGAAGCTTTCTTT.

This clonotype has a count of ten or more. The chain couples TRBV7-2 to TRBJ2-2, with 9 bases aligning to TRBD1. Trimming removed 1 base from V and 4 bases from J; junction bases left unmatched: 4. Germline-derived CDR1 and CDR2 are SGHTA and FQGNSA. This CDR3 spans 16 amino acids. Here the CDR3 reads CASSLGLGQGTGELFF. The CDR3 coding sequence is TGTGCCAGCAGCTTAGGGCTGGGACAGGGCACCGGGGAGCTGTTTTTT.

This clonotype has just a few counts. The V and J genes are TRBV6-5 and TRBJ1-5, with a weak D call TRBD1 (6 bases). Trimming shortened V by 2 bases and J by 11 bases, and 16 bases separated the two germline ends. The CDR3 has 14 amino acids. Germline V gene sequence: CDR1 MNHEY, CDR2 SVGAGI. The CDR3 protein is CASSYATGERAQHF. The CDR3 bases are TGTGCCAGCAGTTACGCGACAGGAGAGAGGGCCCAGCATTTT.

This chain connects TRBV24-1 to TRBJ2-2; TRBD2 agrees at 10 bases. Looked up from germline, CDR1 is KGHDR and CDR2 is SFDVKD. The J segment lost 3 bases and the V segment lost 4 bases, leaving 7 bases of the junction unmatched. CDR3 length equals 17 residues. Here the CDR3 reads CATSDHLAGVDTGELFF. The CDR3 nucleotides read TGTGCCACCAGTGACCACCTAGCGGGAGTAGACACCGGGGAGCTGTTTTTT.

This clonotype appeared many times. The V and J genes are TRBV7-2 and TRBJ2-3; 9 bases line up with TRBD2. With V trimmed by 0 bases and J by 10 bases, 5 bases remained unmatched. Germline V gene sequence: CDR1 SGHTA, CDR2 FQGNSA. The length of the CDR3 is 14 residues. In DNA, the CDR3 is TGTGCCAGCAGCTTAGCCGGGACTAGCTCCGCGCAGTATTTT. Translated, it gives CASSLAGTSSAQYF.

The chain uses TRBV28 and TRBJ2-7; 9 bases fit TRBD1. Germline V CDR1 and CDR2: MDHEN, SYDVKM. The CDR3 has 15 amino acids. The V and J ends lost 7 bases and 7 bases, in that order; junction bases with no gene match: 14. CDR3: CASNSQGTGNKEQYF. CDR3 nucleotides: TGTGCCAGCAATTCTCAGGGGACAGGGAATAAGGAGCAGTACTTC.

This clonotype occurred a few times. This sequence joins TRBV12-3 or TRBV12-4 and TRBJ2-5; 7 bases are a match to TRBD1. The V and J ends lost 7 bases and 5 bases, in that order; junction bases with no gene match: 10. The CDR3 runs to 14 residues. The CDR3: CASTPQQGRETQYF. The CDR3 DNA reads TGTGCCAGCACCCCTCAACAGGGGCGGGAGACCCAGTACTTC.

This clonotype has just a few counts. The chain combines TRBV6-1 with TRBJ2-1, with 8 nucleotides matching TRBD2. The CDR3 is made up of 17 amino acids. Germline V gene lookup returns CDR1 MNHNS and CDR2 SASEGT. V shed 6 bases, J shed 7 bases, and the junction held 17 bases outside the gene matches. This CDR3 is CASSGFGGRNIMNEQFF. As DNA, the CDR3 is TGTGCCAGCAGCGGATTCGGCGGGAGGAATATTATGAATGAGCAGTTCTTC.

The chain couples TRBV19 to TRBJ2-7; 11 bases line up with TRBD1. V trimming: 2 bases; J trimming: 5 bases; junction bases outside the gene matches: 11. From germline, CDR1 is LNHDA and CDR2 SQIVND (reference sequence). The CDR3 spans 17 residues. For the CDR3, the DNA is TGTGCCAGTAGTATATCGAGAGGACAGGGGGCGGCTGACGAGCAGTACTTC. This translates into CASSISRGQGAADEQYF.

V gene TRBV19 combines with J gene TRBJ1-5, with D hard to call. The CDR3 runs 16 residues. The V and J ends lost 6 bases and 0 bases respectively, with 15 bases between them. The germline V gene has CDR1 LNHDA and CDR2 SQIVND (reference sequence). The CDR3 DNA sequence: TGTGCCAGTAGGATAACCGAGGGAGGTAGCAATCAGCCCCAGCATTTT. It translates to CASRITEGGSNQPQHF.

This clonotype has a handful of counts. The rearrangement joins TRBV2 to TRBJ1-5, with D unresolved. The CDR3 has 16 residues. The germline CDR1 and CDR2 sequences are SNHLY and FYNNEI. V was clipped by 3 bases and J by 2 bases, with 14 bases between them. The CDR3 loop reads CASSDGGPWGNQPQHF. The DNA of the CDR3 is TGTGCCAGCAGTGACGGAGGCCCTTGGGGCAATCAGCCCCAGCATTTT.

The chain recombines TRBV19 with TRBJ2-7; 7 bases align to TRBD1. Germline V gene data show CDR1 as LNHDA and CDR2 as SQIVND (reference sequence). This CDR3 has 14 residues. Germline trimming cut 5 bases from V and 8 bases from J; bases unmatched to any gene: 12. CDR3 sequence (DNA): TGTGCCAGTAGTCCCGGGACAGCACCCTTGAAGCAGTACTTC. Protein product: CASSPGTAPLKQYF.

This clonotype was recorded a few times. This chain connects TRBV27 to TRBJ1-1; D unclear. Germline values: CDR1 MNHEY, CDR2 SMNVEV (reference sequence). The CDR3 is 13 residues long. Trimming cost V 6 bases and J 1 base, with 9 bases left between them. The CDR3 spells CASRTSQNTEAFF. The CDR3 DNA is TGTGCCAGCAGAACCAGCCAGAACACTGAAGCTTTCTTT.

This clonotype was recorded at least ten times. V is TRBV24-1 and J is TRBJ2-3; possible D gene TRBD1, 6 bases. The germline gives CDR1 KGHDR, CDR2 SFDVKD. This CDR3 is built from 17 residues. Trimming pared 0 bases from V and 0 bases from J, leaving 12 bases between. The CDR3 reads CATSDLPGTTSTDTQYF. CDR3 DNA sequence: TGTGCCACCAGTGATTTGCCAGGGACAACTAGCACAGATACGCAGTATTTT.

This clonotype was counted many times. V is TRBV7-2 and J is TRBJ1-6, with TRBD1 matching over 7 bases. CDR3 length: 15 amino acids. Germline lookup yields CDR1 SGHTA and CDR2 FQGNSA. J gave up 7 bases and V 5 bases, and 8 bases lay outside the gene matches. The CDR3: CASSLHRGWNSPLHF. DNA of the CDR3: TGTGCCAGCAGCCTACACAGGGGTTGGAATTCACCCCTCCACTTT.

This clonotype has only a few counts. The gene calls are TRBV28 and TRBJ1-1; a possible D gene is TRBD1 (5 bases). Trimming removed 6 bases from V and 3 bases from J, with 8 bases in between. The CDR3 runs to 12 residues. The germline CDR1 and CDR2 sequences are MDHEN and SYDVKM. The CDR3 DNA sequence: TGTGCCAGCAGAACAGGTCACACTGAAGCTTTCTTT. It is translated as CASRTGHTEAFF.